These 20 T cell receptor beta chains were sequenced from one sample in a study of cytomegalovirus exposure and HLA in healthy donors. Researchers ran the PCR with 60 Vbeta and 13 Jbeta primers. The data were produced by immunoSEQ multiplex PCR, yet TCRdb's version contains in-frame clones alone and is incomplete. This table holds under 200,000 clones, about four fifths found once. Sequenced input: PBMCs. The receptors stem from a girl aged 10 to 17 in good health and CMV-seropositive.

This clone was observed a handful of times. CDR3 bases: TGTGCCTGGTTGGTCAGGGGGCGGAAGCCTGAAGCTTTCTTT. Its translation is CAWLVRGRKPEAFF. The V and J genes are TRBV30 and TRBJ1-1; TRBD1 matches at 8 bases. The ends lost 5 bases at V and 6 bases at J; junction bases unmatched: 11. The CDR3 is 14 amino acids. Germline CDR1 is GTSNPN and CDR2 is SVGIG (reference sequence). The complete variable domain, with remaining parts taken from reference TRBV30 and TRBJ1-1, reads SQTIHQWPATLVQPVGSPLSLECTVEGTSNPNLYWYRQAAGRGLQLLFYSVGIGQISSEVPQNLSASRPQDRQFILSSKKLLLSDSGFYLCAWLVRGRKPEAFFGQGTRLTVV.

The chain is built from TRBV7-2 and TRBJ1-2, with 7 bases matching TRBD1. The trim removed 3 bases at V and 4 bases at J, leaving 8 bases unmatched. CDR3 length: 15 amino acids. CDR1 is SGHTA, CDR2 FQGNSA, per germline. The CDR3 spells CASSFHRGEFYGYTF. DNA of the CDR3: TGTGCCAGCAGCTTCCACAGGGGCGAATTCTATGGCTACACCTTC.

CDR3 in amino acids: CASRGTSGGELFF. In DNA, the CDR3 is TGTGCCAGCAGAGGGACATCCGGCGGGGAGCTGTTTTTT. The chain combines TRBV2 with TRBJ2-2, with D tentatively TRBD1 (6 bases). The CDR3 sequence is 13 residues long. The V gene's germline CDR1 is SNHLY and CDR2 FYNNEI. The V end was cut by 6 bases, the J end by 7 bases, with 12 bases between.

The chain couples TRBV2 to TRBJ2-2, with TRBD2 matching over 14 bases. The CDR3 is made up of 22 amino acids. V was clipped by 4 bases and J by 3 bases; unmatched bases: 19. Germline V lookup: CDR1 SNHLY, CDR2 FYNNEI. CDR3 protein: CASSGDDKRPGLAGVDTGELFF. In DNA, the CDR3 is TGTGCCAGCAGTGGTGATGATAAGAGGCCGGGACTAGCGGGAGTTGACACCGGGGAGCTGTTTTTT.

The chain has TRBV30 and TRBJ1-1; D is unclear. The CDR3 runs 16 residues. V was shortened by 4 bases and J by 3 bases, with 21 bases between the two germline ends. Germline V gene lookup returns CDR1 GTSNPN and CDR2 SVGIG (reference sequence). Here the CDR3 reads CAWILMGLSADTEAFF. DNA of the CDR3: TGTGCCTGGATATTAATGGGTTTATCGGCGGACACTGAAGCTTTCTTT.

The chain is built from TRBV11-1 and TRBJ1-2; D remains unclear. There are 14 residues in the CDR3. CDR1 is SGHAT, CDR2 FQDESV, per germline (reference sequence). V shed 3 bases and J shed 5 bases, with 13 bases lying between them. Written as DNA, the CDR3 is TGTGCCAGCAGCTTCAATGGAGGATGGTATGGCTACACCTTC. It specifies CASSFNGGWYGYTF.

J is TRBJ2-2 and V is TRBV27; tentative D call: TRBD2 (5 bases). The CDR3 is made up of 13 amino acids. CDR1 MNHEY and CDR2 SMNVEV come from the germline V gene (reference sequence). V gave up 7 bases and J gave up 4 bases, with 10 bases separating them. CDR3 in DNA: TGTGCCAGCATCCGGGGTGGCACCGGGGAGCTGTTTTTT. This gives the protein CASIRGGTGELFF.

The V gene is TRBV6-5, the J gene TRBJ2-6; D unclear. Germline CDR1 MNHEY, CDR2 SVGAGI. The CDR3 totals 15 residues. Trimming left V 2 bases short and J 2 bases short, with 7 bases between. For the CDR3, the DNA is TGTGCCAGCAGTTACGAAGAGGCTGGGGCCAACGTCCTGACTTTC. Translated, it gives CASSYEEAGANVLTF.

This chain's CDR3 is CASSRDTSNQPQHF. The CDR3 nucleotides read TGTGCCAGCAGCCGCGACACTAGCAATCAGCCCCAGCATTTT. This rearrangement joins TRBV2 to TRBJ1-5; D unresolved. V was clipped by 6 bases and J by 0 bases, with 9 bases between them. Germline values: CDR1 SNHLY, CDR2 FYNNEI. The CDR3 is 14 residues long. The entire variable domain, with the rest obtained from reference TRBV2 and TRBJ1-5, is as follows: EPEVTQTPSHQVTQMGQEVILRCVPISNHLYFYWYRQILGQKVEFLVSFYNNEISEKSEIFDDQFSVERPDGSNFTLKIRSTKLEDSAMYFCASSRDTSNQPQHFGDGTRLSIL.

A single count supports this clone. The chain combines TRBV5-8 with TRBJ1-4, with 9 bases identical to TRBD1. The CDR3 spans 15 residues. Germline V CDR1 and CDR2: SGHTS, YDEGEE. V was pared by 3 bases and J by 3 bases, with 3 bases of the junction left unmatched. CDR3 sequence: CASSSRQGANEKLFF. The CDR3 DNA reads as TGTGCCAGCAGCTCCCGACAGGGGGCTAATGAAAAACTGTTTTTT.

This clone has just one count. V and J are TRBV11-2 and TRBJ1-4, with 9 bases lining up with TRBD1. Germline loops: CDR1 SGHAT, CDR2 FQNNGV. The length of the CDR3 is 16 residues. With V trimmed by 5 bases and J by 7 bases, 11 bases remained unmatched. The CDR3 sequence: CASSPRRTGGREKLFF. CDR3 nucleotides: TGTGCCAGCAGCCCCAGAAGAACAGGGGGCCGTGAAAAACTGTTTTTT.

The chain uses TRBV28 and TRBJ2-3; 10 bases are shared with TRBD2. Unmatched junction bases numbered 7, after V lost 2 bases and J lost 5 bases. The germline CDR1 and CDR2 sequences are MDHEN and SYDVKM. This CDR3 has 16 amino acids. CDR3 loop: CASSLSGGALKDTQYF. The CDR3 nucleotides read TGTGCCAGCAGTTTAAGCGGGGGGGCCTTAAAAGATACGCAGTATTTT. Complete variable domain (other parts from reference TRBV28 and TRBJ2-3): DVKVTQSSRYLVKRTGEKVFLECVQDMDHENMFWYRQDPGLGLRLIYFSYDVKMKEKGDIPEGYSVSREKKERFSLILESASTNQTSMYLCASSLSGGALKDTQYFGPGTRLTVL.

The genes are TRBV28 and TRBJ1-1; 9 nucleotides agree with TRBD1. The CDR3 length is 17 residues. Germline values: CDR1 MDHEN, CDR2 SYDVKM. V lost 6 bases to trimming and J lost 6 bases; unmatched junction nucleotides: 17. The CDR3 coding sequence is TGTGCCAGCAGCTCTTCGGCAACACAGGGGGCTAACGCTGAAGCTTTCTTT. Its protein product is CASSSSATQGANAEAFF.

The CDR3 region has the DNA TGTGCCAGCACGAACGAGCAGGGGGCGGGGGATGAGCAGTTCTTC. Its protein is CASTNEQGAGDEQFF. The chain joins TRBV7-2 to TRBJ2-1; a possible D gene is TRBD1 (8 bases). This CDR3 has 15 residues. Trimming pared 7 bases from V and 8 bases from J, leaving 21 bases between. CDR1 and CDR2 from the germline V gene are SGHTA and FQGNSA.

V gene TRBV28 combines with J gene TRBJ1-4; D not certain. Germline V gives CDR1 MDHEN, CDR2 SYDVKM. The CDR3 has 17 amino acids. V lost 2 bases, J lost 0 bases, and 13 bases lay in between. The CDR3 DNA reads as TGTGCCAGCAGTTTAAGGAGTGGCACTGCAACTAATGAAAAACTGTTTTTT. Translated: CASSLRSGTATNEKLFF.

V gene TRBV4-3 combines with J gene TRBJ2-5, with D perhaps matching TRBD2 (5 bases). Trimming pared 1 base from V and 5 bases from J, leaving 11 bases between. Per the germline V gene, CDR1 is LGHNA and CDR2 is YSLEER. CDR3 size: 14 residues. This CDR3 is CASSQVRGMETQYF. The CDR3 DNA sequence: TGCGCCAGCAGCCAAGTCCGGGGAATGGAGACCCAGTACTTC.

This clone was seen more than once but under ten times. V is TRBV7-9 and J is TRBJ2-7; tentative D call: TRBD1 (5 bases). V shed 4 bases and J shed 4 bases, with 11 bases lying between them. This CDR3 spans 13 amino acids. Germline loops: CDR1 SEHNR, CDR2 FQNEAQ (reference sequence). In DNA form, the CDR3 reads TGTGCCAGCAGCTCCGAAAGGGGTTACGAGCAGTACTTC. This sequence encodes CASSSERGYEQYF.

CDR3 coding DNA: TGTGCCACCAGCCCGCTCCAGGACAGGGGGAACGGCTACACCTTC. Its protein product is CATSPLQDRGNGYTF. J is TRBJ1-2 and V is TRBV15, with 10 bases aligning to TRBD1. Germline V lookup: CDR1 LNHNV, CDR2 YYDKDF (reference sequence). The CDR3 covers 15 residues. The ends lost 5 bases at V and 8 bases at J; junction bases unmatched: 11.

The table lists this clone with a count of one. The J gene is TRBJ2-1, the V gene TRBV27, with 7 nucleotides matching TRBD2. Per germline, CDR1 MNHEY and CDR2 SMNVEV (reference sequence). The CDR3 loop spans 13 amino acids. Trimming took 8 bases from V and 4 from J; bases not matched to a gene: 5. As DNA, the CDR3 is TGTGCCAGCGGGGAGGGAGCTTACAATGAGCAGTTCTTC. It is translated as CASGEGAYNEQFF.

The V and J genes are TRBV7-2 and TRBJ2-3; TRBD1 is a possible D gene (6 bases). Germline V gives CDR1 SGHTA, CDR2 FQGNSA. The CDR3 contains 13 residues. The V and J ends lost 1 base and 6 bases respectively, with 8 bases between them. The CDR3: CASSLGGRDTQYF. The CDR3 DNA is TGTGCCAGCAGCTTAGGGGGGCGGGATACGCAGTATTTT.